The next 20 T cell receptor beta chains were all read from a single sample in a study of CD8 T cells in ankylosing spondylitis. Each CDR3 protein is one row after TCRdb ran MiXCR on the 5' RACE reads. The repertoire consists of about 250,000 distinct CDR3 sequences, with more than 15% occurring once and the leading ten covering less than 35%. Sequences were obtained from blood, either unsorted or a sorted T cell fraction (not recorded which). The receptors here all came from a male donor with ankylosing spondylitis or in good health (not recorded which).

V is TRBV27 and J is TRBJ2-7; D gene ambiguous. Trimming left V 3 bases short and J 6 bases short, with 6 bases between. CDR1 and CDR2 from the germline V gene are MNHEY and SMNVEV (reference sequence). This CDR3 is 11 amino acids long. The CDR3 DNA is TGTGCCAGCAGTTTCGGTCGCGAGCAGTACTTC. Translation: CASSFGREQYF.

In its sample, this clonotype was seen once. This sequence joins TRBV3-1 and TRBJ2-7; D tentatively fits TRBD1 or TRBD2 (5 bases each). CDR3 length: 15 residues. CDR1 is LGHDT and CDR2 is YNNKEL in the germline V gene (reference sequence). V was trimmed by 7 bases and J by 2 bases, leaving 18 bases between them. This chain's CDR3 is CASIGSLRVTYEQYF. In DNA form, the CDR3 reads TGTGCCAGCATAGGGAGCCTCAGGGTGACCTACGAGCAGTACTTC.

This clonotype was counted only a few times. This rearrangement joins TRBV2 to TRBJ1-2; D perhaps matches TRBD1 (6 bases). Trimming left V 3 bases short and J 5 bases short, with 10 bases between. The CDR3 length is 13 residues. The germline V gene has CDR1 SNHLY and CDR2 FYNNEI. In DNA, the CDR3 is TGTGCCAGCAGTGAGGAGGGGGGTTATGGCTACACCTTC. Protein product: CASSEEGGYGYTF.

V gene TRBV4-1 combines with J gene TRBJ1-1; weak D call: TRBD1 (5 bases). The germline V gene encodes CDR1 MGHRA and CDR2 YSYEKL. V lost 0 bases and J 5 bases, leaving 19 bases between the germline ends. CDR3 size: 17 residues. The DNA for the CDR3 is TGCGCCAGCAGCCAAGATGGAGTTATGGGGGAGTGGACTGAAGCTTTCTTT. This gives the protein CASSQDGVMGEWTEAFF.

V and J are TRBV12-3 or TRBV12-4 and TRBJ2-5, with D perhaps matching TRBD1 (6 bases). Deletions cut 6 bases from V and 5 bases from J, with 13 bases between. The CDR3 runs 13 residues. CDR3 region: CASSLTGWETQYF. The CDR3 DNA follows: TGTGCCAGCAGCCTTACAGGGTGGGAGACCCAGTACTTC.

This clonotype was counted ten times or more. This chain joins TRBV4-1 and TRBJ1-5; the D is unclear. Germline CDR1 MGHRA, CDR2 YSYEKL. V was pared by 2 bases and J by 7 bases, with 18 bases between. The CDR3 runs 16 residues. CDR3 region: CASSQLGGQVGQPQHF. The CDR3 bases are TGCGCCAGCAGCCAATTAGGAGGGCAGGTGGGCCAGCCCCAGCATTTT.

This clonotype came up a few times. This chain connects TRBV6-1 to TRBJ2-7; D is uncertain. This CDR3 spans 12 amino acids. Germline V gene lookup returns CDR1 MNHNS and CDR2 SASEGT. The ends were cut back, 3 bases at V and 2 bases at J, with 5 bases in the middle. CDR3 sequence reads: CASSEPTYEQYF. The DNA for the CDR3 is TGTGCCAGCAGTGAGCCGACCTACGAGCAGTACTTC.

CDR3 sequence reads: CSVVENTGELFF. CDR3 nucleotide sequence: TGCAGCGTTGTAGAAAACACCGGGGAGCTGTTTTTT. The rearrangement joins TRBV29-1 to TRBJ2-2, with D unclear. The germline V and J ends were trimmed by 4 bases and 2 bases, with 5 bases remaining between them. This CDR3 contains 12 residues. The germline V gene encodes CDR1 SQVTM and CDR2 ANQGSEA.

This clonotype was counted only a few times. The rearrangement links TRBV4-1 to TRBJ2-3; TRBD2 matches 12 bases. This CDR3 is built from 17 residues. V was clipped by 1 base and J by 5 bases; unmatched bases: 7. CDR1 and CDR2 from the germline V gene are MGHRA and YSYEKL. The chain's CDR3 is CASSQVTSGRGVDTQYF. Here the CDR3 DNA reads TGCGCCAGCAGCCAAGTGACTAGCGGGAGAGGTGTAGATACGCAGTATTTT.

This clonotype was counted between two and nine times. This rearrangement joins TRBV29-1 to TRBJ1-1; tentatively, D is TRBD1 (6 bases). Germline assignment: CDR1 SQVTM and CDR2 ANQGSEA. The CDR3 has 13 residues. The ends were cut back, 5 bases at V and 1 base at J, with 11 bases in the middle. CDR3 residues: CSVLGHSNTEAFF. As DNA, the CDR3 is TGCAGCGTTCTGGGACATTCGAACACTGAAGCTTTCTTT.

The chain has TRBV6-6 and TRBJ2-3; no clear D gene. CDR3 length equals 12 residues. Trimming left V 7 bases short and J 7 bases short, with 12 bases between. Germline-derived CDR1 and CDR2 are MNHNY and SVGAGI (reference sequence). As DNA, the CDR3 is TGTGCCAGCACCGACGAGGCCTATACGCAGTATTTT. Its translation is CASTDEAYTQYF.

This clonotype was observed a handful of times. The chain combines TRBV6-4 with TRBJ2-1; no definite D call. Germline V gene lookup returns CDR1 MRHNA and CDR2 SNTAGT. Trimming left V 10 bases short and J 9 bases short, with 10 bases between. This CDR3 has 10 residues. CDR3 residues: CANKVGEQFF. The DNA of the CDR3 is TGTGCCAACAAGGTGGGTGAGCAGTTCTTC.

This clonotype showed up just once. This chain links TRBV27 with TRBJ2-1, with 7 positions matching TRBD1. This CDR3 contains 14 residues. Germline values: CDR1 MNHEY, CDR2 SMNVEV (reference sequence). Unmatched junction bases numbered 15, after V lost 5 bases and J lost 14 bases. This CDR3 is CASSPETGYPTEFF. In DNA, the CDR3 is TGTGCCAGCAGTCCCGAGACAGGGTACCCCACGGAGTTCTTC.

This chain connects TRBV7-9 to TRBJ2-1; 11 nucleotides match TRBD1. The germline V gene has CDR1 SEHNR and CDR2 FQNEAQ (reference sequence). The V gene end was trimmed by 5 bases and the J gene end by 8 bases; junction bases not matched to a gene: 14. The CDR3 loop spans 17 amino acids. CDR3 residues: CASSPPSYRTGGDEQFF. As DNA, the CDR3 is TGTGCCAGCAGCCCGCCTTCCTATCGGACAGGGGGCGATGAGCAGTTCTTC.

This clonotype was seen ten or more times. The chain uses TRBV4-2 and TRBJ1-4; D perhaps matches TRBD1 (5 bases). Germline V gene data show CDR1 as LGHNA and CDR2 as YNFKEQ. The CDR3 covers 16 residues. V lost 3 bases to trimming and J lost 4 bases, with 15 bases between them. The CDR3 DNA reads TGTGCCAGCAGCCAGGAAATCCGGGACCGTAATGAAAAACTGTTTTTT. It codes for CASSQEIRDRNEKLFF.

This clonotype showed up just a few times. The V and J genes are TRBV25-1 and TRBJ1-1; D not resolved. There are 14 residues in the CDR3. The germline V and J ends were trimmed by 3 bases and 0 bases, with 8 bases remaining between them. The germline gives CDR1 MGHDK, CDR2 SYGVNS. CDR3 sequence: CASSDTGMNTEAFF. The CDR3 DNA sequence: TGTGCCAGCAGTGATACCGGGATGAACACTGAAGCTTTCTTT.

This clonotype was seen more than once but under ten times. The chain recombines TRBV11-2 with TRBJ2-7, with D maybe TRBD1 (6 bases). Trimming stripped 0 bases from V and 3 bases from J, with 12 bases between. The CDR3 contains 15 residues. Germline V gives CDR1 SGHAT, CDR2 FQNNGV. This CDR3 is CASSLDQGNLYEQYF. The CDR3 DNA is TGTGCCAGCAGCTTAGATCAGGGGAACCTCTACGAGCAGTACTTC.

The V and J genes are TRBV20-1 and TRBJ2-5; a possible D gene is TRBD2 (5 bases). Trimming took off 6 bases at V and 7 bases at J, with 15 bases between the two ends. The length of the CDR3 is 12 residues. Germline V gene lookup returns CDR1 DFQATT and CDR2 SNEGSKA (reference sequence). The CDR3: CSARATVGTQYF. CDR3 DNA: TGCAGTGCGAGGGCTACCGTGGGGACCCAGTACTTC.

This clonotype qualifies as medium-sized. The V gene is TRBV28, the J gene TRBJ1-5; 7 bases line up with TRBD1. Germline V gene lookup returns CDR1 MDHEN and CDR2 SYDVKM. The CDR3 covers 16 residues. The junction had 12 bases not matched to a gene; V was cut back by 7 bases and J by 3 bases. The CDR3 DNA is TGTGCCAGCAAGTCCCTAGAGACAGGGTTCAATCAGCCCCAGCATTTT. This gives the protein CASKSLETGFNQPQHF. Full variable domain (remainder filled in from reference TRBV28 and TRBJ1-5): DVKVTQSSRYLVKRTGEKVFLECVQDMDHENMFWYRQDPGLGLRLIYFSYDVKMKEKGDIPEGYSVSREKKERFSLILESASTNQTSMYLCASKSLETGFNQPQHFGDGTRLSIL.

The chain joins TRBV12-3 or TRBV12-4 to TRBJ2-5, with TRBD1 identical over 8 bases. This CDR3 is built from 17 residues. J was trimmed by 5 bases and V by 5 bases; bases with no gene match: 16. The chain's CDR3 is CASSPKPIRGREETQYF. CDR3 nucleotide sequence: TGTGCCAGCAGTCCCAAGCCGATCAGGGGGCGCGAGGAGACCCAGTACTTC.